Following are 31 T cell receptor beta chains from one sample sequenced in a study of radiation and T cells in renal cell carcinoma. The repertoire was sequenced with immunoSEQ multiplex PCR; TCRdb's copy has only in-frame clones and lacks some. The sample records some 150,000 clones, 80% to 90% being singletons. The time point here: blood 2 weeks post-SBRT. As to treatment: 15 Gy SBRT to primary tumor, nephrectomy 4 weeks later. This sample comprised blood, obtained from a patient whose treatment included radiotherapy and nephrectomy. Source of these receptors: a woman in her forties or fifties with renal cell carcinoma.

The CDR3 sequence: CASSPGDIQYF. The CDR3 bases are TGTGCCAGCTCACCGGGGGACATTCAGTACTTC. This chain links TRBV18 with TRBJ2-4; D could derive from TRBD1 or TRBD2 (5 bases each). Looked up from germline, CDR1 is KGHSH and CDR2 is LQKENI. This CDR3 is built from 11 residues. The V and J ends lost 3 bases and 8 bases respectively, with 5 bases between them.

The rearrangement joins TRBV7-9 to TRBJ1-1; 7 bases match TRBD1. Germline lookup yields CDR1 SEHNR and CDR2 FQNEAQ (reference sequence). Germline trimming cut 4 bases from V and 0 bases from J; bases unmatched to any gene: 8. The CDR3 is 16 residues long. The DNA for the CDR3 is TGTGCCAGCAGCTCGACCTCGACAGGGCTGAACACTGAAGCTTTCTTT. Amino acids: CASSSTSTGLNTEAFF.

The rearrangement links TRBV9 to TRBJ2-1; TRBD2 is a possible D gene (5 bases). V was clipped by 0 bases and J by 10 bases, with 5 bases between them. The CDR3 consists of 11 residues. Germline lookup yields CDR1 SGDLS and CDR2 YYNGEE. The CDR3 is CASSVGGEQFF. The CDR3 DNA sequence: TGTGCCAGCAGCGTAGGAGGGGAGCAGTTCTTC.

The chain is built from TRBV2 and TRBJ2-1, with 9 bases lining up with TRBD1. The germline gives CDR1 SNHLY, CDR2 FYNNEI. This CDR3 has 16 residues. The V gene end was trimmed by 4 bases and the J gene end by 5 bases; junction bases not matched to a gene: 9. CDR3 bases: TGTGCCAGCAGTGTTGGACAGGGGCGTACTAACAATGAGCAGTTCTTC. This gives the protein CASSVGQGRTNNEQFF. The full variable domain, rest sourced from reference TRBV2 and TRBJ2-1, is EPEVTQTPSHQVTQMGQEVILRCVPISNHLYFYWYRQILGQKVEFLVSFYNNEISEKSEIFDDQFSVERPDGSNFTLKIRSTKLEDSAMYFCASSVGQGRTNNEQFFGPGTRLTVL.

This chain connects TRBV6-5 to TRBJ2-6, with 7 bases identical to TRBD1. Germline CDR1 and CDR2: MNHEY and SVGAGI. V gave up 2 bases and J gave up 1 base; unmatched junction bases: 2. This CDR3 is built from 16 residues. The CDR3 DNA follows: TGTGCCAGCAGTTACCACAGGGGTTCTGGGGCCAACGTCCTGACTTTC. This translates into CASSYHRGSGANVLTF.

In nucleotides, the CDR3 is TGTGCCAGCAGGCTGGACAACGCGAACACCGGGGAGCTGTTTTTT. Translated: CASRLDNANTGELFF. The chain recombines TRBV6-6 with TRBJ2-2; perhaps TRBD1 as D (5 bases). V lost 6 bases and J lost 0, with 11 bases in between. The CDR3 totals 15 residues. CDR1 is MNHNY, CDR2 SVGAGI, per germline (reference sequence).

The rearrangement joins TRBV5-4 to TRBJ1-4; the D is unclear. The CDR3 sequence is 15 residues long. Germline V CDR1 and CDR2: SGHNT, YYREEE (reference sequence). Between the trimmed V and J ends, which lost 5 bases and 0 bases, there was a span of 11 bases. The chain's CDR3 is CASREGGATNEKLFF. The CDR3 DNA sequence: TGTGCCAGCAGGGAGGGAGGTGCAACTAATGAAAAACTGTTTTTT.

The count of this clone is one. The rearrangement uses TRBV5-5 and TRBJ2-3, with D perhaps assigned TRBD1 or TRBD2 (6 bases each). Trimming left V 4 bases short and J 2 bases short, with 17 bases between. Germline loops: CDR1 SGHKS, CDR2 YYEKEE (reference sequence). The CDR3 is made up of 16 amino acids. The CDR3 coding sequence is TGTGCCAGCAGCCTCTTTGAGGGGGGTTCCACAGATACGCAGTATTTT. It translates to CASSLFEGGSTDTQYF.

The sample holds a few counts of this clone. CDR3 nucleotides: TGTGCCAGCAGCATCGACAGCCTTAATTCACCCCTCCACTTT. Protein: CASSIDSLNSPLHF. The gene calls are TRBV7-9 and TRBJ1-6; D possibly corresponds to TRBD1 (5 bases). Trimming took off 5 bases at V and 6 bases at J, with 11 bases between the two ends. Germline CDR1 SEHNR, CDR2 FQNEAQ (reference sequence). CDR3 length: 14 residues.

The rearrangement links TRBV29-1 to TRBJ1-2; no clear D gene. The CDR3 is 12 amino acids. V was clipped by 4 bases and J by 7 bases, with 13 bases between them. The germline CDR1 and CDR2 sequences are SQVTM and ANQGSEA. The CDR3 DNA follows: TGCAGCGTTGGCCGGGGATCCGGTGGCTACACCTTC. This gives the protein CSVGRGSGGYTF.

This chain uses TRBV6-5 with TRBJ2-3; 10 bases align to TRBD2. V shed 6 bases, J shed 5 bases, and the junction held 5 bases outside the gene matches. The CDR3 spans 14 residues. The germline V gene encodes CDR1 MNHEY and CDR2 SVGAGI. The CDR3 is CASSYGLAVDTQYF. DNA of the CDR3: TGTGCCAGCAGCTACGGACTAGCGGTAGATACGCAGTATTTT.

V and J are TRBV7-2 and TRBJ2-3; TRBD2 aligns across 11 bases. The CDR3 has 16 amino acids. Germline assignment: CDR1 SGHTA and CDR2 FQGNSA. V was pared by 1 base and J by 4 bases, with 4 bases of the junction left unmatched. The chain's CDR3 is CASSLGISGGADTQYF. The CDR3 DNA follows: TGTGCCAGCAGCTTAGGTATTAGCGGGGGGGCAGATACGCAGTATTTT.

This clone showed up just once. V usage is TRBV19 and J usage is TRBJ1-4; possible D gene TRBD1, 6 bases. The germline CDR1 and CDR2 sequences are LNHDA and SQIVND (reference sequence). The CDR3 contains 16 residues. V was shortened by 7 bases and J by 5 bases, with 20 bases between the two germline ends. DNA of the CDR3: TGTGCCAGTATCCCCTCAAGGGGGGAGAAGAATGAAAAACTGTTTTTT. Translation gives CASIPSRGEKNEKLFF. The full variable domain, its missing parts supplied by reference TRBV19 and TRBJ1-4, is DGGITQSPKYLFRKEGQNVTLSCEQNLNHDAMYWYRQDPGQGLRLIYYSQIVNDFQKGDIAEGYSVSREKKESFPLTVTSAQKNPTAFYLCASIPSRGEKNEKLFFGSGTQLSVL.

DNA of the CDR3: TGTGCCAGCAGCCCGGGGGGCGGGGGCGACAACGAGCAGTACTTC. Its translation is CASSPGGGGDNEQYF. This chain joins TRBV5-4 and TRBJ2-7; TRBD2 is a possible D gene (7 bases). Germline V lookup: CDR1 SGHNT, CDR2 YYREEE (reference sequence). The CDR3 consists of 15 residues. Trimming took off 4 bases at V and 5 bases at J, with 19 bases between the two ends.

There are a few counts of this clone. The rearrangement joins TRBV5-4 to TRBJ1-1, with D perhaps TRBD1 (5 bases). CDR1 and CDR2 (germline): SGHNT, YYREEE (reference sequence). V lost 0 bases and J lost 1, with 13 bases in between. The CDR3 covers 16 residues. CDR3 nucleotide sequence: TGTGCCAGCAGCTTGGATCAGGGCGAGTGGAACACTGAAGCTTTCTTT. It specifies CASSLDQGEWNTEAFF.

The chain is built from TRBV4-3 and TRBJ1-5; unclear D gene. The CDR3 has 15 amino acids. Germline values: CDR1 LGHNA, CDR2 YSLEER. The V and J ends lost 0 bases and 0 bases respectively, with 6 bases between them. In DNA, the CDR3 is TGCGCCAGCAGCCAAGACCGGGATAGCAATCAGCCCCAGCATTTT. Translated, it gives CASSQDRDSNQPQHF.

The J gene is TRBJ1-1, the V gene TRBV6-5; no firm D call. V lost 6 bases and J 6 bases, leaving 11 bases between the germline ends. Germline loops: CDR1 MNHEY, CDR2 SVGAGI. The CDR3 sequence is 12 residues long. CDR3 nucleotide sequence: TGTGCCAGCAGCTACCTCGGCGCTGAAGCTTTCTTT. Its translation: CASSYLGAEAFF.

The CDR3 spells CASSGGYGYTF. Written as DNA, the CDR3 is TGCGCCAGCAGCGGGGGCTATGGCTACACCTTC. The chain carries TRBV4-3 and TRBJ1-2; D is possibly TRBD1 (5 bases). The CDR3 contains 11 residues. Germline V lookup: CDR1 LGHNA, CDR2 YSLEER. Trimming took 5 bases from V and 4 from J, leaving 5 bases between them.

This rearrangement joins TRBV6-5 to TRBJ1-2; possibly TRBD1 for D (6 bases). Trimming removed 6 bases at V and 10 bases at J, with 12 bases between. Germline lookup yields CDR1 MNHEY and CDR2 SVGAGI. The CDR3 is 11 amino acids. The CDR3 DNA reads TGTGCCAGCAGACGGGACATATTCTACACCTTC. This sequence encodes CASRRDIFYTF.

The chain links TRBV14 to TRBJ1-6; D gene ambiguous. The V end lost 4 bases, the J end lost 9 bases, and 13 bases lay between the germline ends. CDR1 is SGHDN, CDR2 FVKESK, per germline. The CDR3 is 14 amino acids. CDR3 sequence (DNA): TGTGCCAGCAGCCCCCGGGCTCAGGTTTCACCCCTCCACTTT. Amino acid sequence: CASSPRAQVSPLHF.

This clone has a single count. The V call is TRBV6-4, the J call TRBJ1-2, with D tentatively TRBD1 (6 bases). This CDR3 is built from 14 residues. Germline V gene data show CDR1 as MRHNA and CDR2 as SNTAGT. V shed 3 bases and J shed 1 base, with 9 bases lying between them. CDR3 sequence: CASSEQGFNYGYTF. The CDR3 DNA follows: TGTGCCAGCAGTGAACAGGGCTTTAACTATGGCTACACCTTC.

The chain joins TRBV5-4 to TRBJ1-6; 8 positions match TRBD1. The germline gives CDR1 SGHNT, CDR2 YYREEE (reference sequence). The CDR3 runs 18 residues. With V trimmed by 3 bases and J by 5 bases, 13 bases remained unmatched. The chain's CDR3 is CASSSSFRTGKNNSPLHF. The CDR3 DNA is TGTGCCAGCAGCTCCTCCTTCAGGACAGGGAAGAATAATTCACCCCTCCACTTT.

The sample holds a few counts of this clone. The V gene is TRBV5-4, the J gene TRBJ1-2; TRBD1 aligns across 8 bases. The CDR3 length is 15 residues. The germline V gene has CDR1 SGHNT and CDR2 YYREEE (reference sequence). J gave up 3 bases and V 1 base, and 5 bases lay outside the gene matches. The CDR3 reads CASSLQDRDYYGYTF. The CDR3 coding sequence is TGTGCCAGCAGCTTGCAGGACAGGGACTACTATGGCTACACCTTC.

The V gene is TRBV5-8, the J gene TRBJ1-2; the D is unclear. Germline CDR1 is SGHTS and CDR2 is YDEGEE. V was clipped by 0 bases and J by 2 bases, with 8 bases between them. This CDR3 is built from 14 residues. This CDR3 is CASSLEPRNYGYTF. The DNA for the CDR3 is TGTGCCAGCAGCTTGGAACCGAGGAACTATGGCTACACCTTC.

The CDR3 coding sequence is TGCGCCAGCAGCTTGGGGCTAGCGGGGAGAGATACGCAGTATTTT. It translates to CASSLGLAGRDTQYF. This chain uses TRBV5-1 with TRBJ2-3; 9 bases map to TRBD2. The V gene's germline CDR1 is SGHRS and CDR2 YFSETQ. The CDR3 is made up of 15 amino acids. V was pared by 0 bases and J by 5 bases, with 4 bases of the junction left unmatched.

The chain employs TRBV19 and TRBJ1-2; no firm D call. V lost 6 bases and J 0 bases, leaving 14 bases between the germline ends. The CDR3 length is 15 residues. From germline, CDR1 is LNHDA and CDR2 SQIVND (reference sequence). CDR3 nucleotides: TGTGCCAGTAGCTCCTCGGTCGATACTAACTATGGCTACACCTTC. Translation gives CASSSSVDTNYGYTF.

This rearrangement joins TRBV19 to TRBJ1-2; D not certain. V dropped 4 bases and J dropped 6 bases, with 21 bases sitting between them. The germline V gene has CDR1 LNHDA and CDR2 SQIVND (reference sequence). This CDR3 has 16 residues. The CDR3 region has the DNA TGTGCCAGTAGTACCCTATCCCCGGGGAGATGGGATGGCTACACCTTC. It yields the protein CASSTLSPGRWDGYTF.

DNA of the CDR3: TGTGCCAGCTCACCAACCCGGTACTTGAACACTGAAGCTTTCTTT. It specifies CASSPTRYLNTEAFF. J is TRBJ1-1 and V is TRBV18; D unresolved. The germline V gene has CDR1 KGHSH and CDR2 LQKENI. Between the trimmed V and J ends, which lost 2 bases and 0 bases, there was a span of 10 bases. The CDR3 has 15 residues.

J is TRBJ2-5 and V is TRBV5-1; no reliable D call. Germline values: CDR1 SGHRS, CDR2 YFSETQ. This CDR3 has 15 residues. V lost 2 bases and J 4 bases, leaving 15 bases between the germline ends. DNA for the CDR3: TGCGCCAGCAGCTTCGGCCCTGGTGGTGGAGAGACCCAGTACTTC. Protein sequence: CASSFGPGGGETQYF.

The chain combines TRBV11-3 with TRBJ1-1; D ambiguous. V was cut by 2 bases and J by 0 bases, with 7 bases left in between. The V gene's germline CDR1 is SGHNT and CDR2 YENEEA. The CDR3 runs to 14 residues. The CDR3 nucleotides read TGTGCCAGCAGCTTATCGAGTATGAACACTGAAGCTTTCTTT. Translation: CASSLSSMNTEAFF.

The CDR3, as DNA: TGTGCCAGCAGCTTAGGGTTAGGGGTGGGGCCCTCCTACGAGCAGTACTTC. Amino acids: CASSLGLGVGPSYEQYF. The rearrangement joins TRBV7-8 to TRBJ2-7, with TRBD1 as a possible D gene (5 bases). This CDR3 comprises 17 residues. The germline gives CDR1 SGHVS, CDR2 FQNEAQ. Trimming cost V 1 base and J 0 bases, with 16 bases left between them.